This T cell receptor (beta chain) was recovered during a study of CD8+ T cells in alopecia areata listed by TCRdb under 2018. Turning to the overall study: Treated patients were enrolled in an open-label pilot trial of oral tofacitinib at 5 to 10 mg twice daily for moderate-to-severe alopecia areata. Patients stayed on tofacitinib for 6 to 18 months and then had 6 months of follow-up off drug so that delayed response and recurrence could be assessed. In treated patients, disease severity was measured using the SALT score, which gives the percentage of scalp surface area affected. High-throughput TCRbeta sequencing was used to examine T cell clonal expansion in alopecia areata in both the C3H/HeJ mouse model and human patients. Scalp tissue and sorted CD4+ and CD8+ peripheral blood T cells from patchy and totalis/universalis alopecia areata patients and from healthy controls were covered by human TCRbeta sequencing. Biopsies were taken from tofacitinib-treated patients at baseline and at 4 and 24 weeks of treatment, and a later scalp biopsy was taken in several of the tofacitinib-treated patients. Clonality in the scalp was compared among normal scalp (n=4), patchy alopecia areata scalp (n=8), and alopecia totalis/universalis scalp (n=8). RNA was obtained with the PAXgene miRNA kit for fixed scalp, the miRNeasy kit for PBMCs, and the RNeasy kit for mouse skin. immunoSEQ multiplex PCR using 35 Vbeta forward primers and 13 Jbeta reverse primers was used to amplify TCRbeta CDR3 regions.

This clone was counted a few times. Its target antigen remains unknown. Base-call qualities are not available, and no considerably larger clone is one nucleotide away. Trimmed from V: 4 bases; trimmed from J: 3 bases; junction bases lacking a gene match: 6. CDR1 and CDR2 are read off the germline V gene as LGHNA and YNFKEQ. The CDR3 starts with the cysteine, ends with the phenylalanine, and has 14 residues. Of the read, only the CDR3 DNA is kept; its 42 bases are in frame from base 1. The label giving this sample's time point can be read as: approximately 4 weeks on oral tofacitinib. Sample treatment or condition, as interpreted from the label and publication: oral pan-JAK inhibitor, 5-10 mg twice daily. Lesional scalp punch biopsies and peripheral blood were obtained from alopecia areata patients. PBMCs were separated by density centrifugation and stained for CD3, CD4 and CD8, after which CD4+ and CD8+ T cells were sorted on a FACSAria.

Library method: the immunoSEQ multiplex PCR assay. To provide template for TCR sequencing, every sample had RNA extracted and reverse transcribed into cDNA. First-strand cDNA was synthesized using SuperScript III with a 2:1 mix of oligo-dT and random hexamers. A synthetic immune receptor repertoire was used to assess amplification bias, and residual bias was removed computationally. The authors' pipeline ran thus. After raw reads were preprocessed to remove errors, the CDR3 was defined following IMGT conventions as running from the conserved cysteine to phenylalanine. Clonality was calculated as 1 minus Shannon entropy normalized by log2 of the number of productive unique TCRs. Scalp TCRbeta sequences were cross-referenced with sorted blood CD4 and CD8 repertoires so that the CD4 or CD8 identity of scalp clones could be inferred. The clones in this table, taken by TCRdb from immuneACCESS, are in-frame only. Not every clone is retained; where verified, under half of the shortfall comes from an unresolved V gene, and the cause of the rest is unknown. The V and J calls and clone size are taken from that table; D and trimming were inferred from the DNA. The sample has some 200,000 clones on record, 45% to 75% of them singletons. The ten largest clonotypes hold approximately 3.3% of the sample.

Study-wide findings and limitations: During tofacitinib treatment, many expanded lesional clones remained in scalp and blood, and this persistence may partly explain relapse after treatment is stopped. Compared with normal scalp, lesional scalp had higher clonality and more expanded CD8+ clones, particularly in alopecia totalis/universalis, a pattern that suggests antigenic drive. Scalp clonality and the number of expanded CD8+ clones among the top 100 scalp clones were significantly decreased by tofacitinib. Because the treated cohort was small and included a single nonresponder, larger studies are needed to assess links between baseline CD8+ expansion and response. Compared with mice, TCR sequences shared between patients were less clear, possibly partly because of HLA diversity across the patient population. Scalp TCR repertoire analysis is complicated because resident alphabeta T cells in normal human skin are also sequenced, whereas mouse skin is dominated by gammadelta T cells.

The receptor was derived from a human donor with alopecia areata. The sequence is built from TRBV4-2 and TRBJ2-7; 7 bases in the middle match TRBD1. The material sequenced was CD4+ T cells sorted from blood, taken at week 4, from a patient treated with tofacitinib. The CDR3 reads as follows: CASSRDRQRYEQYF. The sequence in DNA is TGTGCCAGCAGCCGGGACAGACAACGCTACGAGCAGTACTTC.